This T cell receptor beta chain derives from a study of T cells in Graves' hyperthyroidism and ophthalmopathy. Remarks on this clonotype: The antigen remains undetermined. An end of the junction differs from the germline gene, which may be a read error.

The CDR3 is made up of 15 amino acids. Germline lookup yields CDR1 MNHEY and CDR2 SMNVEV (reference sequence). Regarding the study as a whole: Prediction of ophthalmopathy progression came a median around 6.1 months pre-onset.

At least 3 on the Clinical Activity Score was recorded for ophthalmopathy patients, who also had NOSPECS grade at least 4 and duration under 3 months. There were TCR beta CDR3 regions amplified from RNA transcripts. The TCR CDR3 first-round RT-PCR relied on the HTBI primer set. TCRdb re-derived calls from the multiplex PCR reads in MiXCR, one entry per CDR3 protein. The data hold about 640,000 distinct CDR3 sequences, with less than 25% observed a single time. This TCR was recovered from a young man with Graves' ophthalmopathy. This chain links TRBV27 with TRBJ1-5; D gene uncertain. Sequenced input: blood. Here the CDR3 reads CAGSFRGLRNQPQHF. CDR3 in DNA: TGTGCCGGCAGTTTTAGAGGGCTACGTAATCAGCCCCAGCATTTT.